The sequence of this TCR beta chain was determined in a study of blood T cell repertoires in COVID-19. Study summary: Italy, Spain and the United States were the sources of the convalescent and acute COVID-19 samples. PBMCs, B-cell-depleted T cells, or T cells provided the cDNA or gDNA that made up the material.

Before being deemed recovered, Cohort 3 donors had two negative PCRs, clearance, or symptom resolution. Study processing details: Amplified reference gene primers provided the basis for estimating nucleated cell counts. TCRdb keeps only in-frame clones here, not all; method: immunoSEQ multiplex PCR. D and trimming were read from the DNA, whereas the V and J calls and clone size are those reported in that table. Of over 250,000 clones in the sample, about 87% are singletons; the top ten hold about 3%. The source material was PBMCs or T cells enriched from blood (not recorded which). The receptor's source is a woman aged 45-65 years who had recovered from COVID-19.

The CDR3 DNA follows: TGTGCCAGCAACCTCCGAACGACAGGGGGCCTTCGGGATGGCTACACCTTC. It translates to CASNLRTTGGLRDGYTF. The chain links TRBV28 to TRBJ1-2; 10 bases line up with TRBD1. J gave up 6 bases and V 7 bases, and 17 bases lay outside the gene matches. CDR3 length equals 17 residues. CDR1 and CDR2 (germline): MDHEN, SYDVKM.